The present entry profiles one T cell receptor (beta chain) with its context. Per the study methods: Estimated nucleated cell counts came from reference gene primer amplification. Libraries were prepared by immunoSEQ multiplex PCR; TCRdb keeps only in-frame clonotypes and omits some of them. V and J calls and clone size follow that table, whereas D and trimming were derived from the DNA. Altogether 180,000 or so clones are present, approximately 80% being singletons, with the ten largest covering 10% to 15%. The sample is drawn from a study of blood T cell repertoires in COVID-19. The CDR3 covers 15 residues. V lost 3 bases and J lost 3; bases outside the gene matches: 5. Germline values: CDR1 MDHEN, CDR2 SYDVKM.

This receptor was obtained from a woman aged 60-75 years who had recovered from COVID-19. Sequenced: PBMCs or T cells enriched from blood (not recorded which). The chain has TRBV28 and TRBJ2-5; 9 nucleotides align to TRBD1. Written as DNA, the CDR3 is TGTGCCAGCAGTTTCGGGACAGGGATAAAAGAGACCCAGTACTTC. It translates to CASSFGTGIKETQYF. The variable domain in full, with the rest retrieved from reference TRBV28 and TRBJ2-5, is DVKVTQSSRYLVKRTGEKVFLECVQDMDHENMFWYRQDPGLGLRLIYFSYDVKMKEKGDIPEGYSVSREKKERFSLILESASTNQTSMYLCASSFGTGIKETQYFGPGTRLLVL.